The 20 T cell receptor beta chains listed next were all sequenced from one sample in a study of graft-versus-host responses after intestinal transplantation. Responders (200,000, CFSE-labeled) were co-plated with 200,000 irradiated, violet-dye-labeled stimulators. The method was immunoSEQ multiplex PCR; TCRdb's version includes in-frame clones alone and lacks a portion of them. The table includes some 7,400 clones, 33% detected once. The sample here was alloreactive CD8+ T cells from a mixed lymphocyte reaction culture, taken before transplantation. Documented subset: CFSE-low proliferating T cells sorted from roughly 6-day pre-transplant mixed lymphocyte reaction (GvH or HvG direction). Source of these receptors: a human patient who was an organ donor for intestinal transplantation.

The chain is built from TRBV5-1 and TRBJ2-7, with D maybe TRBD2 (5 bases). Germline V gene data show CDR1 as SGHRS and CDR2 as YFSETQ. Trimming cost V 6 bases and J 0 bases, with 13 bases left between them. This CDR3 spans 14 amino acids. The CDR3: CASIPDSSSYEQYF. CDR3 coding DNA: TGCGCCAGCATCCCGGACTCGAGCTCCTACGAGCAGTACTTC.

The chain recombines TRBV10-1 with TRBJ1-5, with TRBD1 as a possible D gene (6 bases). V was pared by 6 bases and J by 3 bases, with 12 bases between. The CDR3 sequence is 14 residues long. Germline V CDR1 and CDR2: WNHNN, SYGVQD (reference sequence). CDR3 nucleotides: TGCGCCAGCAGGTTGGACAGTCTCAATCAGCCCCAGCATTTT. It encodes CASRLDSLNQPQHF.

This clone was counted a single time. As DNA, the CDR3 is TGTGCCATCGGACTACGGGACAGGGTAAATGAGCAGTTCTTC. Protein: CAIGLRDRVNEQFF. The chain recombines TRBV27 with TRBJ2-1, with TRBD1 identical over 9 bases. Germline CDR1 reads MNHEY; CDR2 reads SMNVEV (reference sequence). The CDR3 covers 14 residues. V dropped 10 bases and J dropped 7; count of bases not matched to a gene: 11.

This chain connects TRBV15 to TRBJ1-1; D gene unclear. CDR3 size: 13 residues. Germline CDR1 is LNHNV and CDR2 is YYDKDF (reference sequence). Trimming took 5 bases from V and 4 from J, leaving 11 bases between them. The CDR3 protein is CATSAGMVTEAFF. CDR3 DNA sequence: TGTGCCACCAGCGCGGGGATGGTCACTGAAGCTTTCTTT.

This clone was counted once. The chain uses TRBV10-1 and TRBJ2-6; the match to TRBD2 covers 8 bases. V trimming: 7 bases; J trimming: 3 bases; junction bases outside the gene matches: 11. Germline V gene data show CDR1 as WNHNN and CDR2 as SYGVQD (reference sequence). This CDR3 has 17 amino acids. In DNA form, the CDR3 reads TGCGCCAGCACTGCGGGGGGACCTCGGTGTGGGGCCAACGTCCTGACTTTC. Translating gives CASTAGGPRCGANVLTF.

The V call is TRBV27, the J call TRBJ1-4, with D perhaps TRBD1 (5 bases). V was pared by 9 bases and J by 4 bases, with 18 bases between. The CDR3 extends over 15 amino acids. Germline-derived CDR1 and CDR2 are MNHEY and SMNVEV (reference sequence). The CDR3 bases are TGTGCCAGGCACCCCCATGACAGAAATAATGAAAAACTGTTTTTT. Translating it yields CARHPHDRNNEKLFF.

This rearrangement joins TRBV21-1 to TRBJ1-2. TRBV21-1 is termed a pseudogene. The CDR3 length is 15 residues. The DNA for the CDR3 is TGTGCCAGCAGCATGGGGGGGGGCGAAAGCTATGGCTACACCTTC. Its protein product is CASSMGGGESYGYTF.

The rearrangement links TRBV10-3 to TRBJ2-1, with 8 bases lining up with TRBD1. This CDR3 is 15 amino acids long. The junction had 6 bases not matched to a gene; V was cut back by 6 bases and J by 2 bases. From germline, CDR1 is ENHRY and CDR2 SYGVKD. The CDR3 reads CAIRKDRVTYNEQFF. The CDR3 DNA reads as TGTGCCATCAGGAAGGACAGGGTTACCTACAATGAGCAGTTCTTC.

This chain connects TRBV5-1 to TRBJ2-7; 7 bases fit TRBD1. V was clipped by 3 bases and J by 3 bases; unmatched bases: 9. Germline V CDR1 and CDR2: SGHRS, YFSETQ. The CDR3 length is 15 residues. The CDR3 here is CASSSQGLSFYEQYF. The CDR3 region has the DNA TGCGCCAGCAGCTCACAGGGGCTGTCCTTCTACGAGCAGTACTTC.

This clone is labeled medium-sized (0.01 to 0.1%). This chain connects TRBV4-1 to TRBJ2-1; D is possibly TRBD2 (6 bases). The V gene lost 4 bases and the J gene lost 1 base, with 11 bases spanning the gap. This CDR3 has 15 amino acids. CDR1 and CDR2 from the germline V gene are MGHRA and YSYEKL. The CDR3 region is CASSRGGESYNEQFF. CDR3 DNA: TGCGCCAGCAGCCGAGGAGGGGAGTCCTACAATGAGCAGTTCTTC.

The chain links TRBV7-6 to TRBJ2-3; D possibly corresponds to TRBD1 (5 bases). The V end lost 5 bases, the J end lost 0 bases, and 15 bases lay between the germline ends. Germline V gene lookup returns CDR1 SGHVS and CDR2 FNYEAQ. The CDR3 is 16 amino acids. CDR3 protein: CASSEQGHLSTDTQYF. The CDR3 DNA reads TGTGCCAGCAGCGAACAAGGACACCTTAGCACAGATACGCAGTATTTT. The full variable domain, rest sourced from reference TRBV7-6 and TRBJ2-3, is GAGVSQSPRYKVTKRGQDVALRCDPISGHVSLYWYRQALGQGPEFLTYFNYEAQQDKSGLPNDRFSAERPEGSISTLTIQRTEQRDSAMYRCASSEQGHLSTDTQYFGPGTRLTVL.

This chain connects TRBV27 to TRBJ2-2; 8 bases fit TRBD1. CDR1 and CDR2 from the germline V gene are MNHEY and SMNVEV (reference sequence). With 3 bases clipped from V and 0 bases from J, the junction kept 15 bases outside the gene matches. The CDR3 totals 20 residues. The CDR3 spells CASSFLSRGPETPNTGELFF. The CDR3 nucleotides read TGTGCCAGCAGTTTCCTTTCCAGGGGGCCCGAAACACCGAACACCGGGGAGCTGTTTTTT.

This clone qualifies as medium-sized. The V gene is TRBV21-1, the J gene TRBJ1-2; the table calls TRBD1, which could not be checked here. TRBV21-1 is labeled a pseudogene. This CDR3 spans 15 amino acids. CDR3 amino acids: CASSTMDSALEGYTF. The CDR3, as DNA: TGTGCCAGCAGCACTATGGACAGCGCGCTCGAGGGCTACACCTTC.

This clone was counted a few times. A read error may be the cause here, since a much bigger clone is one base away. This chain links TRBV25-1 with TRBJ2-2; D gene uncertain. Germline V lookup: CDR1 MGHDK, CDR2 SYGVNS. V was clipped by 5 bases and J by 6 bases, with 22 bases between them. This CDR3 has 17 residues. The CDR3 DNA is TGTGCCAGCAGTTTCGCCACGGGTCTGGATTTAGCCGGGGAGCTGTTTTTT. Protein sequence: CASSFATGLDLAGELFF. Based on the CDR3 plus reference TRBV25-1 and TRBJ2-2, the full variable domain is EADIYQTPRYLVIGTGKKITLECSQTMGHDKMYWYQQDPGMELHLIHYSYGVNSTEKGDLSSESTVSRIRTEHFPLTLESARPSHTSQYLCASSFATGLDLAGELFFGEGSRLTVL.

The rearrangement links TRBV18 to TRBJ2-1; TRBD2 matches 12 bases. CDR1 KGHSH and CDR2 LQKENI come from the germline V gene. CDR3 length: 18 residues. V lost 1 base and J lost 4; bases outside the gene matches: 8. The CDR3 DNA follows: TGTGCCAGCTCACCACTTTCTAGCGGGAGGGATTTTTACAATGAGCAGTTCTTC. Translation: CASSPLSSGRDFYNEQFF.

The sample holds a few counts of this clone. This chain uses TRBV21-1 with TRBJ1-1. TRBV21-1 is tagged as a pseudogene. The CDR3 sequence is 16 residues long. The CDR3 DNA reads TGTGCCAGCACCAAGTATCCCTCGGAGGGGCACACTGAAGCTTTCTTT. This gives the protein CASTKYPSEGHTEAFF.

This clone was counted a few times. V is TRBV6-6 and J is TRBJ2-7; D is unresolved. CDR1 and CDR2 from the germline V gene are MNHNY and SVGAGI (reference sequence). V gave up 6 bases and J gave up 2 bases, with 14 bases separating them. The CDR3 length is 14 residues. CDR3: CASRPTELTYEQYF. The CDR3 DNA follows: TGTGCCAGCAGACCCACAGAATTGACCTACGAGCAGTACTTC.

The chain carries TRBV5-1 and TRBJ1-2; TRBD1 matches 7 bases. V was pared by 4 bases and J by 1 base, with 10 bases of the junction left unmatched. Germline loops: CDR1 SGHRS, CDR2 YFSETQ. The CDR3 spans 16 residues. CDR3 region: CASSLWRAGGNYGYTF. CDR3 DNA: TGCGCCAGCAGCCTATGGAGGGCAGGGGGTAACTATGGCTACACCTTC.

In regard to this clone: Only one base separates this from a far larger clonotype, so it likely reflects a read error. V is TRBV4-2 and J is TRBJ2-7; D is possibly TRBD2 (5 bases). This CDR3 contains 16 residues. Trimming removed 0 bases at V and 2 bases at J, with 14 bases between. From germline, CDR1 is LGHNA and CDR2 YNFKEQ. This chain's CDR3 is CASSQDRITTTYEQYF. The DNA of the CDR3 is TGTGCCAGCAGCCAAGATCGGATTACGACTACCTACGAGCAGTACTTC.

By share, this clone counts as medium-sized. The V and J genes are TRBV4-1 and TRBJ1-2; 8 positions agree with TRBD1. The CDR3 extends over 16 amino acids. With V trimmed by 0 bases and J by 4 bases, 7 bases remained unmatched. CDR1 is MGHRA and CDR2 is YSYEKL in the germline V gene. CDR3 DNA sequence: TGCGCCAGCAGCCAAGATGAGTCCAGGGGGCTCTATGGCTACACCTTC. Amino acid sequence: CASSQDESRGLYGYTF.